The text below deals with one T cell receptor beta chain. In its sample, this clone was seen a few times. Its antigen is still unknown. Nothing much larger sits one base from this clone, and base qualities are not available. This sample was taken from a study of sequential checkpoint blockade in melanoma (dated by TCRdb to the late 2010s). Study-level background: Patients were randomized 1:1 to first-line nivolumab followed by ipilimumab (arm A) or ipilimumab followed by nivolumab (arm B). Maintenance nivolumab came after each of the two trial sequences. The research as a whole found: The model for predicting response that combines TCR metrics with mutation burden needs to be validated in larger, independent patient cohorts.

Trimming costs V 2 bases and J 5 bases, and their ends lie 6 bases apart. The CDR3 sequence holds 13 residues, the cysteine and phenylalanine included. Only the CDR3 portion is preserved as DNA: 39 bases, with reading frame beginning at the first base. As encoded in the germline V gene, CDR1 is MNHEY while CDR2 is SVGAGI. The immunoSEQ Assay was used to immunosequence TCRbeta CDR3 regions from genomic DNA. Genomic DNA was amplified by bias-controlled multiplex PCR before high-throughput sequencing. The study's processing was this. To quantify the absolute abundance of each unique TCRbeta CDR3 region, the sequences were collapsed and filtered. Clonality, defined as 1 minus Pielou's evenness, was calculated using only productive rearrangements. A previously published method was used to identify clones with significantly greater frequencies in on-treatment samples than in baseline samples. TCRdb limited this immuneACCESS table to in-frame rearrangements with V and J called. A share of clones is missing; checked studies link under half to unresolved V genes, and the rest is unexplained. Clone size and the V and J calls come from that table; the DNA yielded D and trimming. For this sample the table gives about 29,000 clones, of which about 72% were detected only once. More than 10% of the sample belongs to the ten largest clones.

Per the publication, the treatment or condition label means: randomized to nivolumab then ipilimumab (arm A) or the reverse (arm B). Prior DNA-damaging chemotherapy had not been received by any trial patient. A FACS Aria II flow cytometer was used to sort live CD3+CD8+ cells that were negative for CD19 and CD56 from thawed PBMCs. CheckMate 064, a randomized, open-label phase II trial of sequential checkpoint blockade, was the source of the samples, all of which came from patients with melanoma. Leukapheresis was used to collect peripheral blood mononuclear cells, which were then purified with Ficoll-Paque and frozen in human serum with roughly 9.8% DMSO. Immediately after sorting, the purity of sorted blood CD3+CD8+ cells was verified to be >98%, after which DNA was extracted.

This TCR was recovered from a human donor with melanoma. The sequence joins TRBV6-5 to TRBJ2-2; no confident D gene assignment can be made. Sequences were derived from CD8+ T cells sorted from blood (inferred from file names), sampled from a patient given nivolumab and ipilimumab in sequence. The DNA sequence is given as TGTGCCAGCAGTTACACTGGTACCGGGGAGCTGTTTTTT. Its protein is CASSYTGTGELFF.